The subject of this entry is one TCR beta chain. The protocol was immunoSEQ multiplex PCR, while the TCRdb copy is restricted to in-frame clones and leaves out a portion. The sample contains over 90,000 clones, under 95% of which appear only once. The data originate from a study of T cell changes during pregnancy in multiple sclerosis. CDR3 length: 15 residues. V lost 5 bases and J 1 base, leaving 15 bases between the germline ends. Per the germline V gene, CDR1 is MNHEY and CDR2 is SMNVEV (reference sequence). The sequences come from peripheral blood, collected before pregnancy. The TCR originated in a female donor with multiple sclerosis, enrolled in a pregnancy study. J is TRBJ2-7 and V is TRBV27; tentative D call: TRBD1 (6 bases). CDR3 loop: CASSDRLFPSYEQYF. The CDR3 DNA reads as TGTGCCAGCAGTGACAGGTTATTTCCTTCCTACGAGCAGTACTTC.